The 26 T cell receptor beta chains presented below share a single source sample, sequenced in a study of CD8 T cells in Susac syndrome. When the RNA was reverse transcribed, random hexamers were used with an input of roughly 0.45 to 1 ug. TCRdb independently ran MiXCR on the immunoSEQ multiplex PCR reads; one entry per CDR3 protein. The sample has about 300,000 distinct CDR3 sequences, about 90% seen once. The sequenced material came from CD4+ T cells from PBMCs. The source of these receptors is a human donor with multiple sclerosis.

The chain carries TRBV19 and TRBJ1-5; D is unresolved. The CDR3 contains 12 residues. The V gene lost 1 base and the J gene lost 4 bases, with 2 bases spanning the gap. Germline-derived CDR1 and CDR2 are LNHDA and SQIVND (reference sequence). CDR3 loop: CASSIVNQPQHF. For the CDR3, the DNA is TGTGCCAGTAGTATAGTTAATCAGCCCCAGCATTTT. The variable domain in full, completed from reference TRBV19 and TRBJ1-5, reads DGGITQSPKYLFRKEGQNVTLSCEQNLNHDAMYWYRQDPGQGLRLIYYSQIVNDFQKGDIAEGYSVSREKKESFPLTVTSAQKNPTAFYLCASSIVNQPQHFGDGTRLSIL.

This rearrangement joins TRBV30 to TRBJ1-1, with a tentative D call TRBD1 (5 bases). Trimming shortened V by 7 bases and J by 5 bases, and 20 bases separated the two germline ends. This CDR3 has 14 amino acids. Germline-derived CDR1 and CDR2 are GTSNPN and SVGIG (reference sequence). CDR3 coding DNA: TGTGCCTCCTCGGTCCTGACAGTCGGGACTGAAGCTTTCTTT. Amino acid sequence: CASSVLTVGTEAFF. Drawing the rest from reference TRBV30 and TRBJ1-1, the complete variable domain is SQTIHQWPATLVQPVGSPLSLECTVEGTSNPNLYWYRQAAGRGLQLLFYSVGIGQISSEVPQNLSASRPQDRQFILSSKKLLLSDSGFYLCASSVLTVGTEAFFGQGTRLTVV.

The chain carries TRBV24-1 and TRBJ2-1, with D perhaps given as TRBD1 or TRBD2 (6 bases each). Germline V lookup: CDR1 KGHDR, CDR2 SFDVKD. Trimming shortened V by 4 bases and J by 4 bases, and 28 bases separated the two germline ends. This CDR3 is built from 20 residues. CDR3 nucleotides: TGTGCCACCAGTGACCACGCCGATCCCAGGGGAGGACGGGCATACAATGAGCAGTTCTTC. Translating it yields CATSDHADPRGGRAYNEQFF.

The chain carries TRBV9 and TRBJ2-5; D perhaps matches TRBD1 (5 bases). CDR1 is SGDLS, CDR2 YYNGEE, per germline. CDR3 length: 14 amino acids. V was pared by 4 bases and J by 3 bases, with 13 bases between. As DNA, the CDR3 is TGTGCCAGCAGCCCCGGACAACTGAAAGAGACCCAGTACTTC. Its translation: CASSPGQLKETQYF.

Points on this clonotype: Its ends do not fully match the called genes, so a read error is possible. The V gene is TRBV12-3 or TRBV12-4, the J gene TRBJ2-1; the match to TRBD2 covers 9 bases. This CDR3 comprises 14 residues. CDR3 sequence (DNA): TGTGCCAGCAGTTTATCCAGCGGGGGGCGCGATATTAAATTC. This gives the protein CASSLSSGGRDIKF.

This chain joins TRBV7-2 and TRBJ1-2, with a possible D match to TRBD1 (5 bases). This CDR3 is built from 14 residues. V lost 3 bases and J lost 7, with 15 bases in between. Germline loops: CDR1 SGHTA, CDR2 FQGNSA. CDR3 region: CASSLTPGGGGYTF. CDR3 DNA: TGTGCCAGCAGCTTGACCCCGGGGGGGGGTGGCTACACCTTC. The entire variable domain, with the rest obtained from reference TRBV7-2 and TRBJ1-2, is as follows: GAGVSQSPSNKVTEKGKDVELRCDPISGHTALYWYRQSLGQGLEFLIYFQGNSAPDKSGLPSDRFSAERTGGSVSTLTIQRTQQEDSAVYLCASSLTPGGGGYTFGSGTRLTVV.

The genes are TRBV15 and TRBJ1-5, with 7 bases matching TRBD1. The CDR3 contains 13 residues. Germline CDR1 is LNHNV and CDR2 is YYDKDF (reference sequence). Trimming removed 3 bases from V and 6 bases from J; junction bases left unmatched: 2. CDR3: CATSRTGIQPQHF. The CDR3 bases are TGTGCCACCAGCAGGACAGGGATTCAGCCCCAGCATTTT.

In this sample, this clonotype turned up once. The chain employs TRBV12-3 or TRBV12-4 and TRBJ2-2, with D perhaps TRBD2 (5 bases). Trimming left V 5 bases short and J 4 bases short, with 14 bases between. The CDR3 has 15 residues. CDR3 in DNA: TGTGCCAGCAGTCCCGGGAACAGCGTCACCGGGGAGCTGTTTTTT. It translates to CASSPGNSVTGELFF.

CDR3: CSVGDRAYQPQHF. The CDR3 DNA is TGCAGCGTTGGGGACAGGGCATATCAGCCCCAGCATTTT. J is TRBJ1-5 and V is TRBV29-1; 9 nucleotides align to TRBD1. Germline V gene lookup returns CDR1 SQVTM and CDR2 ANQGSEA. CDR3 length equals 13 residues. V gave up 4 bases and J gave up 5 bases; unmatched junction bases: 3.

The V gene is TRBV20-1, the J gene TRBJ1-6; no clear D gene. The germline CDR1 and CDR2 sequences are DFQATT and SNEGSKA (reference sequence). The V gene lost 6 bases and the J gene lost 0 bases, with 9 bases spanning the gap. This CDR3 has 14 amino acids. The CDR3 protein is CSAVGDSYNSPLHF. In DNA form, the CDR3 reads TGCAGTGCGGTTGGAGACTCCTATAATTCACCCCTCCACTTT.

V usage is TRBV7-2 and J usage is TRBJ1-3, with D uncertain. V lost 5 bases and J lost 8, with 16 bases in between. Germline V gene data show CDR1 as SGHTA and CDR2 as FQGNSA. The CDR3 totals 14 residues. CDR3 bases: TGTGCCAGCAGCCCCCGACCCGCTCGGGACACCATATATTTT. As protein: CASSPRPARDTIYF.

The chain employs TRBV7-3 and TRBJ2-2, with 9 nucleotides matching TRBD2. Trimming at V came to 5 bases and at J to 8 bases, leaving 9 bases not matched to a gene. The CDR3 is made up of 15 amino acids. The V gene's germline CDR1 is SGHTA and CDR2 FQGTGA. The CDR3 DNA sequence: TGTGCCAGCAGCCCCGTAGCGGGGGCGAGAGGGGAGCTGTTTTTT. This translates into CASSPVAGARGELFF.

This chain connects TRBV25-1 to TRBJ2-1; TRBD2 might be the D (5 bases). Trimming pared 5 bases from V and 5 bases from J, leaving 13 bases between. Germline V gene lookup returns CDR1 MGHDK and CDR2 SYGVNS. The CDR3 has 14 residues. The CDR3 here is CASSKAVRNNEQFF. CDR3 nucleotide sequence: TGTGCCAGCAGTAAAGCGGTGCGGAACAATGAGCAGTTCTTC.

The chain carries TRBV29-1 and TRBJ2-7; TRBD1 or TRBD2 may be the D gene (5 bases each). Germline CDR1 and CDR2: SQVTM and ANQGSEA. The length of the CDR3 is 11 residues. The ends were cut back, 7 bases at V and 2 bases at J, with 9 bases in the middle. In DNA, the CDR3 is TGCAGCGGACGGGGCCCCTACGAGCAGTACTTC. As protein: CSGRGPYEQYF.

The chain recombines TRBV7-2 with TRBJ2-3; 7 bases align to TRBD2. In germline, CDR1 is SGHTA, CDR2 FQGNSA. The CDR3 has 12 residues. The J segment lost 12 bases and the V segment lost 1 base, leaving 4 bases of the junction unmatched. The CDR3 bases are TGTGCCAGCAGCTTAGGTCTGACTAGCCAGTATTTT. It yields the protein CASSLGLTSQYF.

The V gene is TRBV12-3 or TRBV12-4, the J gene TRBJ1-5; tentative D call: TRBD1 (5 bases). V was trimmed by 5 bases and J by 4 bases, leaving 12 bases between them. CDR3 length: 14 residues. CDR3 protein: CASSGVGLNQPQHF. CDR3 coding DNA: TGTGCCAGCAGTGGAGTGGGGCTGAATCAGCCCCAGCATTTT.

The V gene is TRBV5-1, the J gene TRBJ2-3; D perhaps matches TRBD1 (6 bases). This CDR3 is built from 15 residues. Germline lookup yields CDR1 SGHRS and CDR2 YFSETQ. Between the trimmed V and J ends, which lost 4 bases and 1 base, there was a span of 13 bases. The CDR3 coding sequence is TGCGCCAGCAGCGGACAGAGAATCGGCACAGATACGCAGTATTTT. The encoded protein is CASSGQRIGTDTQYF.

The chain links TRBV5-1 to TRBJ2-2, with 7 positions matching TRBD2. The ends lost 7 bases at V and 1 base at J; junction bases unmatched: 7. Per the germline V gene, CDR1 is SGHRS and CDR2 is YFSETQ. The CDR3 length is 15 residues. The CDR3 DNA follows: TGCGCCAGCCGATCCCGCGGGGGGAACACCGGGGAGCTGTTTTTT. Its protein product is CASRSRGGNTGELFF. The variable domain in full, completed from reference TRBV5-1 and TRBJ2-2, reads KAGVTQTPRYLIKTRGQQVTLSCSPISGHRSVSWYQQTPGQGLQFLFEYFSETQRNKGNFPGRFSGRQFSNSRSEMNVSTLELGDSALYLCASRSRGGNTGELFFGEGSRLTVL.

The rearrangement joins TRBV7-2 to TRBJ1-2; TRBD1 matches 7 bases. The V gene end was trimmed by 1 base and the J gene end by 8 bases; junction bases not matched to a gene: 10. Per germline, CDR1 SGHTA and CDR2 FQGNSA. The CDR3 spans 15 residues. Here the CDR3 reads CASSLGPKGGRGYTF. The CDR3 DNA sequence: TGTGCCAGCAGCTTAGGCCCAAAAGGGGGCAGGGGCTACACCTTC.

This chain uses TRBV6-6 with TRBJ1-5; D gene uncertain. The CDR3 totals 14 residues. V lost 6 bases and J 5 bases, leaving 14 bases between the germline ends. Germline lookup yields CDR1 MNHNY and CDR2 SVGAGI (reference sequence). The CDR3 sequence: CASSAARKDQPQHF. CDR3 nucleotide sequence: TGTGCCAGCAGCGCCGCCCGGAAGGATCAGCCCCAGCATTTT.

CDR3 DNA: TGTGCCAGCGGAGCGGGCGAAAACGAGCAGTACTTC. Amino acids: CASGAGENEQYF. V gene TRBV6-6 combines with J gene TRBJ2-7; D is perhaps TRBD2 (6 bases). CDR1 and CDR2 from the germline V gene are MNHNY and SVGAGI (reference sequence). Trimming shortened V by 8 bases and J by 5 bases, and 13 bases separated the two germline ends. This CDR3 is built from 12 residues.

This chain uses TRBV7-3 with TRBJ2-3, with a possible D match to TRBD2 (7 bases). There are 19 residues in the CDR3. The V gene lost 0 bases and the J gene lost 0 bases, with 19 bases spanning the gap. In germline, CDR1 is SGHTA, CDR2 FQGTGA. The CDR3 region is CASSLTPGVAGASTDTQYF. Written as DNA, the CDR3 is TGTGCCAGCAGCTTAACCCCGGGGGTCGCGGGGGCGAGCACAGATACGCAGTATTTT.

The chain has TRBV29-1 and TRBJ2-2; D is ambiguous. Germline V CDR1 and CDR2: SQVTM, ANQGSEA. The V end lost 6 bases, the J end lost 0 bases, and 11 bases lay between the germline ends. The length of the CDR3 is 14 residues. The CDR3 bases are TGCAGCGTCCTGACACGTACGAACACCGGGGAGCTGTTTTTT. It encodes CSVLTRTNTGELFF.

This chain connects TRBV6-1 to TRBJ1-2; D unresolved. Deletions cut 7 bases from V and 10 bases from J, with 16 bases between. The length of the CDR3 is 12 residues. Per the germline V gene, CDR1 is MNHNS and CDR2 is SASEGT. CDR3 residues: CASTRGWGSYTF. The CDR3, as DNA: TGTGCCAGCACCCGAGGTTGGGGATCCTACACCTTC.

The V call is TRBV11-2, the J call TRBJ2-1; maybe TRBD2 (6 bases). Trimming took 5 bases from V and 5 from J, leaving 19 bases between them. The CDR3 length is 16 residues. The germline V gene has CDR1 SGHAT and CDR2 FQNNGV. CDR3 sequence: CASSPVSRRGHNEQFF. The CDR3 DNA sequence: TGTGCCAGCAGCCCCGTGTCACGGCGGGGCCACAATGAGCAGTTCTTC.

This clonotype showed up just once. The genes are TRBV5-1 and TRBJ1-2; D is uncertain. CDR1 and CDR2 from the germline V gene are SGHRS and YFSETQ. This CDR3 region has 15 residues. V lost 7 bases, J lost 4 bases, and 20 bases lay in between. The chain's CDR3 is CASPPTEAGSYGYTF. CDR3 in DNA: TGCGCCAGCCCCCCGACCGAGGCAGGCAGCTATGGCTACACCTTC. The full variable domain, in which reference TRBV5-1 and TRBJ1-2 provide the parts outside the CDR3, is KAGVTQTPRYLIKTRGQQVTLSCSPISGHRSVSWYQQTPGQGLQFLFEYFSETQRNKGNFPGRFSGRQFSNSRSEMNVSTLELGDSALYLCASPPTEAGSYGYTFGSGTRLTVV.